The T cell receptor beta chain under discussion was sequenced for a study of T cells after yellow fever vaccination. Study observations and caveats: Primary-vaccination clones mostly resurfaced post-booster (under 98% CD4, just under 90% CD8).

The CDR3 is 14 residues long. Germline-derived CDR1 and CDR2 are MNHEY and SVGAGI. Trimming at V came to 2 bases and at J to 3 bases, leaving 3 bases not matched to a gene. This clonotype turned up a few times. Antigen unknown. MiXCR, applied by TCRdb to the 5' RACE reads, yields one record per CDR3 protein. The sample records some 390,000 distinct CDR3 sequences, roughly a sixth being singletons. The source material was PBMCs, sampled before the yellow fever booster vaccination. This clonotype was sampled from a man aged 18-30 years who received the YFV17D yellow fever vaccine. The chain recombines TRBV6-5 with TRBJ1-2; 7 nucleotides match TRBD1. The CDR3 reads CASSYATGDYGYTF. The CDR3 region has the DNA TGTGCCAGCAGTTACGCTACAGGGGACTATGGCTACACCTTC.